Listed here are 28 T cell receptor beta chains from one sample, sequenced in a study of cytomegalovirus exposure and HLA in healthy donors. PCR employed 60 Vbeta and 13 Jbeta primers. Generated by immunoSEQ multiplex PCR, the TCRdb table keeps only in-frame clones and is missing some. The repertoire holds tens of thousands of clones, with about 73% as singletons. Sequenced input: PBMCs. These receptors originate from a woman in her fifties or sixties in good health and CMV-seropositive.

J is TRBJ1-1 and V is TRBV4-2; D not certain. The CDR3 spans 15 residues. V was shortened by 0 bases and J by 1 base, with 9 bases between the two germline ends. Looked up from germline, CDR1 is LGHNA and CDR2 is YNFKEQ. CDR3 in DNA: TGTGCCAGCAGCCAAGATTTTACCGGGAACACTGAAGCTTTCTTT. Protein product: CASSQDFTGNTEAFF.

Comments on this clone: The same CDR3 also results from other DNA sequences found in this sample. The rearrangement links TRBV19 to TRBJ1-5; 7 bases align to TRBD1. Trimming at V came to 2 bases and at J to 5 bases, leaving 6 bases not matched to a gene. The CDR3 length is 15 residues. Germline V gene sequence: CDR1 LNHDA, CDR2 SQIVND (reference sequence). The chain's CDR3 is CASSIMGRGDQPQHF. Written as DNA, the CDR3 is TGTGCCAGTAGTATAATGGGCAGGGGGGATCAGCCCCAGCATTTT. The variable domain in full, completed from reference TRBV19 and TRBJ1-5, reads DGGITQSPKYLFRKEGQNVTLSCEQNLNHDAMYWYRQDPGQGLRLIYYSQIVNDFQKGDIAEGYSVSREKKESFPLTVTSAQKNPTAFYLCASSIMGRGDQPQHFGDGTRLSIL.

This clone has a handful of counts. The rearrangement joins TRBV27 to TRBJ1-2; perhaps TRBD1 as D (5 bases). The CDR3 runs to 14 residues. CDR1 and CDR2 from the germline V gene are MNHEY and SMNVEV (reference sequence). V dropped 0 bases and J dropped 7 bases, with 12 bases sitting between them. CDR3 in amino acids: CASSLSAGNSGYTF. CDR3 coding DNA: TGTGCCAGCAGTTTATCGGCAGGGAACAGTGGCTACACCTTC.

The gene calls are TRBV4-3 and TRBJ1-2; no clear D gene. Trimming pared 0 bases from V and 4 bases from J, leaving 15 bases between. Germline-derived CDR1 and CDR2 are LGHNA and YSLEER. The CDR3 spans 16 residues. CDR3 loop: CASSQDRATSFYGYTF. As DNA, the CDR3 is TGCGCCAGCAGCCAAGATAGAGCGACCAGTTTCTATGGCTACACCTTC.

This clone occurred once. The V gene is TRBV19, the J gene TRBJ2-3; TRBD2 might be the D (7 bases). This CDR3 has 15 amino acids. Germline CDR1 LNHDA, CDR2 SQIVND (reference sequence). Trimming removed 3 bases at V and 4 bases at J, with 14 bases between. CDR3 sequence: CASSMARGGADTQYF. Here the CDR3 DNA reads TGTGCCAGTAGTATGGCTAGGGGGGGGGCAGATACGCAGTATTTT.

J is TRBJ2-5 and V is TRBV6-6; TRBD1 matches at 8 bases. The CDR3 length is 14 residues. Germline CDR1 MNHNY, CDR2 SVGAGI (reference sequence). Trimming took 6 bases from V and 1 from J; bases not matched to a gene: 4. The CDR3 sequence: CASSQGTGQETQYF. In DNA form, the CDR3 reads TGTGCCAGCAGCCAGGGGACAGGCCAAGAGACCCAGTACTTC.

V is TRBV19 and J is TRBJ2-5; no clear D. CDR3 length equals 13 residues. Per the germline V gene, CDR1 is LNHDA and CDR2 is SQIVND (reference sequence). V lost 2 bases and J lost 1, with 5 bases in between. The CDR3 region has the DNA TGTGCCAGTAGTATATCTACCCAAGAGACCCAGTACTTC. It is translated as CASSISTQETQYF.

The gene calls are TRBV5-6 and TRBJ2-7, with D maybe TRBD1 (5 bases). Germline CDR1 reads SGHDT; CDR2 reads YYEEEE. The CDR3 extends over 13 amino acids. Trimming left V 2 bases short and J 3 bases short, with 9 bases between. The CDR3 protein is CASSFQGSYEQYF. CDR3 nucleotide sequence: TGTGCCAGCAGCTTCCAGGGTAGCTACGAGCAGTACTTC.

This chain joins TRBV18 and TRBJ2-2; 8 positions agree with TRBD1. CDR3 length equals 16 residues. V was pared by 2 bases and J by 3 bases, with 5 bases of the junction left unmatched. CDR1 and CDR2 (germline): KGHSH, LQKENI. The CDR3 DNA reads TGTGCCAGCTCACCAGGAACAGGGGGTTACACCGGGGAGCTGTTTTTT. This codes for CASSPGTGGYTGELFF.

CDR3 sequence: CASSLTRTNYGYTF. In nucleotides, the CDR3 is TGTGCCAGCAGCTTAACCCGGACAAACTATGGCTACACCTTC. This chain uses TRBV7-2 with TRBJ1-2; tentative D call: TRBD1 (5 bases). Germline CDR1 reads SGHTA; CDR2 reads FQGNSA. This CDR3 spans 14 amino acids. With 2 bases removed from V and 2 bases from J, the gap between germline ends came to 9 bases.

The chain combines TRBV4-2 with TRBJ2-1; 12 bases are shared with TRBD2. The CDR3 contains 15 residues. CDR1 and CDR2 (germline): LGHNA, YNFKEQ. Trimming cost V 5 bases and J 5 bases; bases outside gene matches: 4. The CDR3 here is CASSIGLAGNNEQFF. DNA of the CDR3: TGTGCCAGCAGCATAGGACTAGCGGGGAACAATGAGCAGTTCTTC.

V usage is TRBV4-3 and J usage is TRBJ2-2; weak D call: TRBD2 (5 bases). The CDR3 runs to 13 residues. Germline CDR1 reads LGHNA; CDR2 reads YSLEER. The germline V and J ends were trimmed by 7 bases and 8 bases, with 14 bases remaining between them. The CDR3 bases are TGCGCCAGCACCCTAGGAGGAGCGGGGGAGCTGTTTTTT. Amino acid sequence: CASTLGGAGELFF.

CDR3 bases: TGTGCCAGCAGCCCGATTGGGACAGGGGACACTGAAGCTTTCTTT. It is translated as CASSPIGTGDTEAFF. The chain uses TRBV28 and TRBJ1-1; 10 bases line up with TRBD1. The germline V gene has CDR1 MDHEN and CDR2 SYDVKM. Trimming removed 6 bases from V and 3 bases from J; junction bases left unmatched: 7. CDR3 length: 15 residues.

The rearrangement links TRBV14 to TRBJ2-1, with 7 bases matching TRBD2. V lost 6 bases to trimming and J lost 7 bases; unmatched junction nucleotides: 15. This CDR3 is 16 amino acids long. Germline lookup yields CDR1 SGHDN and CDR2 FVKESK. CDR3 sequence reads: CASSFGWTSLGNEQFF. CDR3 coding DNA: TGTGCCAGCAGTTTCGGTTGGACTAGTCTTGGGAATGAGCAGTTCTTC.

V and J are TRBV7-2 and TRBJ2-3; D remains unclear. Trimming shortened V by 1 base and J by 0 bases, and 5 bases separated the two germline ends. The CDR3 contains 14 residues. The germline gives CDR1 SGHTA, CDR2 FQGNSA. DNA of the CDR3: TGTGCCAGCAGCTTAGTCGGTAGCACAGATACGCAGTATTTT. Amino acid sequence: CASSLVGSTDTQYF.

This clone was seen just once. Here the CDR3 DNA reads TGCGCCAGCAGCGCCCGACAGGGGGGGAATGAAAAACTGTTTTTT. Amino acids: CASSARQGGNEKLFF. The chain links TRBV4-3 to TRBJ1-4; 9 bases match TRBD1. CDR3 length: 15 amino acids. Per germline, CDR1 LGHNA and CDR2 YSLEER. Losses at the gene ends were 5 bases for V and 5 bases for J; bases not matched to a gene: 6.

Here the CDR3 reads CASSDRSGGTDTQYF. In nucleotides, the CDR3 is TGTGCCAGCAGTGACCGTTCGGGGGGAACAGATACGCAGTATTTT. The chain combines TRBV2 with TRBJ2-3, with 7 bases fitting TRBD2. The length of the CDR3 is 15 residues. The junction had 6 bases not matched to a gene; V was cut back by 3 bases and J by 3 bases. Germline values: CDR1 SNHLY, CDR2 FYNNEI.

This chain connects TRBV19 to TRBJ1-5; no reliable D call. The CDR3 extends over 15 amino acids. Germline V gives CDR1 LNHDA, CDR2 SQIVND (reference sequence). Trimming stripped 7 bases from V and 0 bases from J, with 13 bases between. The CDR3 here is CASTTPGYSNQPQHF. The CDR3 DNA reads as TGTGCCAGTACTACGCCGGGGTATAGCAATCAGCCCCAGCATTTT.

The chain is built from TRBV7-2 and TRBJ1-1, with TRBD1 matching 10 bases. The trim removed 3 bases at V and 11 bases at J, leaving 9 bases unmatched. Germline V gives CDR1 SGHTA, CDR2 FQGNSA. The CDR3 covers 14 residues. Written as DNA, the CDR3 is TGTGCCAGCAGCTTGCGGGACAGGGGCCCGGCGGCTTTCTTT. Translation gives CASSLRDRGPAAFF.

This chain links TRBV6-1 with TRBJ1-6, with D hard to call. Deletions cut 0 bases from V and 10 bases from J, with 7 bases between. The germline V gene encodes CDR1 MNHNS and CDR2 SASEGT. The CDR3 length is 13 residues. The CDR3 DNA reads TGTGCCAGCAGTGAAGCCGGGTTCTCACCCCTCCACTTT. Its translation is CASSEAGFSPLHF.

The chain carries TRBV6-6 and TRBJ1-1; TRBD1 might be the D (5 bases). CDR1 is MNHNY and CDR2 is SVGAGI in the germline V gene (reference sequence). Trimming took off 0 bases at V and 4 bases at J, with 9 bases between the two ends. This CDR3 is 14 amino acids long. The CDR3 DNA is TGTGCCAGCAGTTACTCGTCCGGGGGCACTGAAGCTTTCTTT. Amino acids: CASSYSSGGTEAFF.

V is TRBV4-1 and J is TRBJ1-4; possible D gene TRBD1, 6 bases. Trimming removed 0 bases at V and 8 bases at J, with 16 bases between. This CDR3 has 16 residues. CDR1 and CDR2 (germline): MGHRA, YSYEKL. The CDR3 nucleotides are TGCGCCAGCAGCCAAGATTGGGGGCGCGACGGAGAAAAACTGTTTTTT. Its protein product is CASSQDWGRDGEKLFF.

The V gene is TRBV7-2, the J gene TRBJ2-1; the match to TRBD2 covers 11 bases. Germline CDR1 SGHTA, CDR2 FQGNSA. After removal of 5 bases from V and 6 bases from J, the junction contained 6 bases not matched to a gene. The CDR3 is 15 residues long. The CDR3 here is CASSPGLAAINEQFF. CDR3 sequence (DNA): TGTGCCAGCAGCCCGGGACTAGCGGCCATCAATGAGCAGTTCTTC.

The chain couples TRBV28 to TRBJ2-7; tentatively, D is TRBD1 (5 bases). CDR3 length equals 15 residues. V lost 8 bases, J lost 3 bases, and 20 bases lay in between. CDR1 is MDHEN, CDR2 SYDVKM, per germline. The CDR3 nucleotides are TGTGCCAGCCTGGTGGAAACAGGTGCGCGCTACGAGCAGTACTTC. As protein: CASLVETGARYEQYF. Combining the CDR3 with reference TRBV28 and TRBJ2-7 gives the whole variable domain DVKVTQSSRYLVKRTGEKVFLECVQDMDHENMFWYRQDPGLGLRLIYFSYDVKMKEKGDIPEGYSVSREKKERFSLILESASTNQTSMYLCASLVETGARYEQYFGPGTRLTVT.

This chain uses TRBV7-8 with TRBJ2-3, with D perhaps TRBD1 (6 bases). CDR1 and CDR2 from the germline V gene are SGHVS and FQNEAQ. The germline V and J ends were trimmed by 0 bases and 5 bases, with 9 bases remaining between them. The CDR3 covers 14 residues. CDR3 amino acids: CASSLAGAQDTQYF. Here the CDR3 DNA reads TGTGCCAGCAGCTTAGCGGGGGCTCAAGATACGCAGTATTTT.

CDR3 bases: TGTGCCATCAGTACGGGGGTAAACTCTGGAAACACCATATATTTT. This gives the protein CAISTGVNSGNTIYF. The J gene is TRBJ1-3, the V gene TRBV10-3, with D possibly being TRBD1 (5 bases). The CDR3 length is 15 residues. The germline V gene has CDR1 ENHRY and CDR2 SYGVKD. V was cut by 5 bases and J by 0 bases, with 11 bases left in between.

V is TRBV30 and J is TRBJ1-6, with D perhaps matching TRBD1 (5 bases). The CDR3 has 15 residues. From germline, CDR1 is GTSNPN and CDR2 SVGIG (reference sequence). V was clipped by 7 bases and J by 10 bases, with 23 bases between them. As DNA, the CDR3 is TGTGCCTTTAGCGGGAGTGACGTAGGGGCGTCACCCCTCCACTTT. It encodes CAFSGSDVGASPLHF.

In this sample, this clone turned up a few times. This chain uses TRBV19 with TRBJ1-2; no definite D call. This CDR3 is built from 14 residues. The V end was cut by 7 bases, the J end by 0 bases, with 12 bases between. The germline V gene encodes CDR1 LNHDA and CDR2 SQIVND (reference sequence). The CDR3 bases are TGTGCCAGTACGTGGCAGGCAGCTAACTATGGCTACACCTTC. Translating it yields CASTWQAANYGYTF.